These T cell receptor beta chains were read from a single sample in a study of tumor-infiltrating lymphocytes in primary liver carcinoma. TCRdb passed the multiplex PCR reads through MiXCR, listing each CDR3 protein once. The table lists around 79,000 distinct CDR3 sequences, 69% of them singletons. Sequenced material: tumor-adjacent normal liver tissue. These TCRs come from a man aged 40-49 years with primary liver carcinoma and hepatitis B virus infection. Both conserved end residues are part of each CDR3. The order of the fields is V gene, J gene, D gene, clone size, CDR3 DNA, CDR3 protein. D genes are given only for firm matches. Expanded clones are given a class, and other clones once, few, many or no size at all.

>TRBV5-4|TRBJ1-2|-|many
TGTGCCAGCAGCTTGAATCACGGGGGGGTCTATGGCTACACCTTC
CASSLNHGGVYGYTF
>TRBV4-1|TRBJ2-1|-|-
TGCGCCAACAGCCGACAAGGGGACAATGAGATGTTCTTC
CANSRQGDNEMFF
>TRBV6-5|TRBJ1-2|TRBD1|-
TGTGCCATCAGTAAACTCGGGGGGACAGGTTACTATGGCTACACCTTC
CAISKLGGTGYYGYTF
>TRBV5-5|TRBJ2-2|-|-
TGTGCCAGCAGCTTGGGGGTTTCCATGCTCGACACCGGGGAGCAGTTTTTT
CASSLGVSMLDTGEQFF
>TRBV19|TRBJ2-3|-|-
TGTGCCACACGGCGGTATCCTAGCACAGATACGCAGTATTTT
CATRRYPSTDTQYF
>TRBV4-3|TRBJ2-3|-|-
TGCGCCAGCAACCAAGGAGTCGTCTTAGCAGATACACAGTATTTT
CASNQGVVLADTQYF
>TRBV6-5|TRBJ2-7|-|-
TGTGCCTGCAGTTACTCGAGGAGAAACCACGAGCAGTACTTC
CACSYSRRNHEQYF
>TRBV5-6|TRBJ1-1|-|-
TGTGCCAGCAGCTCGTACACAGTAAACACTGAAGCTTTCTTT
CASSSYTVNTEAFF
>TRBV6-2/TRBV6-3|TRBJ1-2|-|few
TGTGCCAGCAGTTTTCAGGGGCTGAGGGGCTACACCTTC
CASSFQGLRGYTF
>TRBV4-2|TRBJ2-5|-|-
TGTGCCAGCAGCCTAGGGAACAGCCAAGAGACCCACTACTTC
CASSLGNSQETHYF
>TRBV28|TRBJ2-5|TRBD2|-
TGTGCCAGCGGGAGGGGACTAGCGGCTAAAGAGACCCAGTACTTC
CASGRGLAAKETQYF
>TRBV24-1|TRBJ2-4|TRBD2|many
TGTGCCACCAGTGACTACCCGCTACAGCTGACTAGCGGGCTGCAAAACATTCAGTACTTC
CATSDYPLQLTSGLQNIQYF
>TRBV12-3/TRBV12-4|TRBJ2-1|TRBD2|-
TGTGCCAGCAGTCATAGCGGGAGATACTACAATGAGCAGTTCTTC
CASSHSGRYYNEQFF
>TRBV6-5|TRBJ2-7|TRBD2|many
TGTGCCAGCAGTTACTCGAGGCCCTCGGGAGGGCACGAGCAGTACTTC
CASSYSRPSGGHEQYF
>TRBV5-6|TRBJ2-5|TRBD2|-
TGTGCCAACAGCTTGAAAAGCGGGGGGCACCAAGAGACCCAGTACTTC
CANSLKSGGHQETQYF
>TRBV11-3|TRBJ2-1|TRBD2|-
TGTGCCAGGAGCGTCGGGACTAGAGAGACTAATGAGCAGTTCTTC
CARSVGTRETNEQFF
>TRBV5-1|TRBJ2-7|TRBD2|-
TGCGCTAGCAGCCCGGGACTAGCGGGAGGGGGCTGCGAGCAGTACTTC
CASSPGLAGGGCEQYF
>TRBV6-5|TRBJ2-1|-|medium-sized
TGTGCCAGCAGTTACGGAAGCAACTTTAACAATGAGCAGTTCTTC
CASSYGSNFNNEQFF
>TRBV6-5|TRBJ2-7|TRBD2|-
TGTGCCAGTAGTTACGTCGGGGGGTCCTCCTACGAGCAGTACTTC
CASSYVGGSSYEQYF
>TRBV4-3|TRBJ2-7|TRBD2|-
TGCGGCAACAGCCAAGAACGGGCGGGAGGGTATGAGCAGTACTTC
CGNSQERAGGYEQYF
>TRBV11-2|TRBJ1-2|TRBD1|-
TGTGCCAGCACCCCAAAGTGGGGACAGGGGTCTGGCTACACCTTC
CASTPKWGQGSGYTF
>TRBV5-5|TRBJ2-6|-|-
TGTGCCAGCAGCTGGGAAGGGTGGATGGGCATCTCTGGGGCCAACGTCCTGACTTTC
CASSWEGWMGISGANVLTF
>TRBV5-5|TRBJ2-7|-|-
TGTGCCAGCGGCTTGGGTTTTGAGGGGGAGGCCTACGAGCATTACTTC
CASGLGFEGEAYEHYF
>TRBV5-1|TRBJ2-5|-|-
TGCGCCAACAGTTTGGGCATAACAGGGCCCCAAGAGACCCAGTACTTC
CANSLGITGPQETQYF
>TRBV29-1|TRBJ1-1|-|many
TGCAGCGGGGGCCACGACACTGAAGCTTTCTTT
CSGGHDTEAFF
>TRBV11-2|TRBJ2-1|-|few
TGTGCCAGCAGCTTAGATCTGTCCCGCTCCTACAATGAGCAGTTCTTC
CASSLDLSRSYNEQFF
>TRBV4-2|TRBJ1-1|TRBD1|-
TGTACCAGCAGCGCTGGACAGGGTGACACTGAAGCTTTCTTT
CTSSAGQGDTEAFF
>TRBV14|TRBJ2-1|TRBD2|-
TGTGCCAGCAGCCAAGAGACTAGCGGGTTAAGCTCCTACAATGAGCAGTTCTTC
CASSQETSGLSSYNEQFF
>TRBV29-1|TRBJ1-1|TRBD1|-
TGTGGCACAAGGACAGGGGATGTTGAAGCTTTCTTT
CGTRTGDVEAFF
>TRBV29-1|TRBJ2-3|TRBD1|once
TGCAGCGTTTCCGGGACAGTGGCATCAGATACACAGTATTTT
CSVSGTVASDTQYF
>TRBV7-9|TRBJ2-3|-|many
TGTGCCAGCAGCCTGACGACCCCGACGAGTACGCAGTATTTT
CASSLTTPTSTQYF
>TRBV6-5|TRBJ2-7|TRBD2|once
TGTACCAGCAGTTACTCGGGGGAGGGAGGCTACGAGCAGTACTTC
CTSSYSGEGGYEQYF
>TRBV11-2|TRBJ2-1|TRBD2|-
TGTGCCAGCAGCCAAGCTAGCGGAGCTGGCCTGAGCTCCTACAATGAGCAGTTCTTC
CASSQASGAGLSSYNEQFF
>TRBV4-2|TRBJ2-2|TRBD2|-
TGTACCAACAGCCAAGGGCCCTTGCGGGAGGACTCGGACACCGGGGAGCTGTTTTTT
CTNSQGPLREDSDTGELFF
>TRBV6-5|TRBJ2-7|-|-
TGTGCCAGCAGGCCCGGTCAGGCAGTATCCTTTTACGACCAGTACTTC
CASRPGQAVSFYDQYF
>TRBV12-5|TRBJ2-3|-|-
TGTGCTAGTGTCTTAGATAGGACAGATACGCAGTATTTT
CASVLDRTDTQYF
>TRBV28|TRBJ2-7|TRBD2|-
TGTGCCAGCAGCTCTTTCGGACTAGCGGGAGGGCGAATTTCCTACGAGCAGTACTTC
CASSSFGLAGGRISYEQYF
>TRBV29-1|TRBJ2-7|-|-
TGCAGTATTACAGGGGAGGCCTCCTATGAGCAGTACTTC
CSITGEASYEQYF
>TRBV4-1|TRBJ2-7|-|-
TGCGCCAGCAGCCAAACCCGGACGGAGTCTAGGGAGCAGTATTTC
CASSQTRTESREQYF
>TRBV4-1|TRBJ2-2|-|many
TGCGCCAGCAGCCCAGCGGTGAACACCGGGGAGCTGTTTTTT
CASSPAVNTGELFF
>TRBV6-2/TRBV6-3|TRBJ2-1|-|-
TGTGCCAGCAGCCCCGCTGATTACCGAAACAATGAGCAGTTCTTC
CASSPADYRNNEQFF
>TRBV11-2|TRBJ2-1|TRBD2|medium-sized
TGTGCCAGCAGCTTAGCCGAGTCGGCTAGCGGGAGTGGATACAATGAGCAGTTCTTC
CASSLAESASGSGYNEQFF
>TRBV6-2/TRBV6-3|TRBJ2-1|TRBD2|-
TGTGCCAGCAGTTACCTCCCCGGGGCTAGCGGGAGTTGGGGTGAGCAGTTCTTC
CASSYLPGASGSWGEQFF
>TRBV6-1|TRBJ2-7|-|-
TGTGCCAGTAGTGAAGGTCTGGGTTCCTACGAGCTGTACTTC
CASSEGLGSYELYF
>TRBV4-2|TRBJ2-1|-|few
TGTGCCAGCAGACAAGCTGATGAGCAGTTCTTC
CASRQADEQFF
>TRBV6-5|TRBJ2-7|TRBD2|-
TGTGCCAGCATTTACCGCCGGGCGGGGACTAGCAAGCAGTACTTC
CASIYRRAGTSKQYF
>TRBV6-5|TRBJ2-7|-|-
TGTGTCGGCAATTACTCTAGAGGGGACCACGAGCAGTACTTC
CVGNYSRGDHEQYF
>TRBV6-1|TRBJ2-3|TRBD1|-
TGTGCCAGCAGTGAGGGACAGGACACAGATACGCATTATTTT
CASSEGQDTDTHYF
>TRBV18|TRBJ2-3|TRBD1|-
TGTGCCAACTCACCACAAAACAGGGGGGCATCCACAGATACGCAGTATTTT
CANSPQNRGASTDTQYF